The 17 T cell receptor beta chains listed next were all sequenced from one sample in a study of immune evolution from preneoplasia to lung adenocarcinoma. Sequencing used immunoSEQ multiplex PCR; TCRdb keeps in-frame clones, though not all of them. The sample holds tens of thousands of clones, around 80% seen once. Sequenced sample: FFPE invasive lung adenocarcinoma tissue. These TCRs come from a person between 60 and 70 years old with lung adenocarcinoma.

This clone occurred once. V and J are TRBV5-1 and TRBJ2-3; no reliable D call. Per the germline V gene, CDR1 is SGHRS and CDR2 is YFSETQ. V was cut by 0 bases and J by 4 bases, with 3 bases left in between. The CDR3 runs 12 residues. CDR3 loop: CASSLAADTQYF. The CDR3 DNA sequence: TGCGCCAGCAGCTTGGCTGCAGATACGCAGTATTTT.

The rearrangement uses TRBV30 and TRBJ1-3, with unresolved D. V gave up 5 bases and J gave up 9 bases, with 17 bases separating them. The CDR3 has 13 residues. Germline CDR1 and CDR2: GTSNPN and SVGIG (reference sequence). The CDR3 DNA reads as TGTGCCTGGGGATCGTGGGTCGGTAGCACCATATATTTT. Translating gives CAWGSWVGSTIYF.

The V gene is TRBV28, the J gene TRBJ1-1, with D perhaps TRBD1 (5 bases). Looked up from germline, CDR1 is MDHEN and CDR2 is SYDVKM. This CDR3 has 15 amino acids. Trimming took 8 bases from V and 0 from J, leaving 16 bases between them. The CDR3 nucleotides are TGTGCCAGCGACCCCTCAGGGCGCGTGAACACTGAAGCTTTCTTT. This sequence encodes CASDPSGRVNTEAFF.

V gene TRBV19 combines with J gene TRBJ2-3; D is possibly TRBD1 (9 bases). V dropped 5 bases and J dropped 5 bases, with 20 bases sitting between them. CDR1 and CDR2 from the germline V gene are LNHDA and SQIVND (reference sequence). The CDR3 contains 16 residues. The CDR3 region has the DNA TGTGCCAGTAGTGTAACAGGGGGCGCGGGAGGAGATACGCAGTATTTT. As protein: CASSVTGGAGGDTQYF.

This clone was picked up a small number of times. The chain links TRBV2 to TRBJ2-7; D ambiguous. This CDR3 has 13 residues. Trimming took off 7 bases at V and 3 bases at J, with 13 bases between the two ends. Germline-derived CDR1 and CDR2 are SNHLY and FYNNEI. The CDR3 sequence: CASNPPPYYEQYF. CDR3 coding DNA: TGTGCCAGCAACCCACCCCCCTACTACGAGCAGTACTTC.

V gene TRBV5-1 combines with J gene TRBJ1-4, with 9 bases fitting TRBD1. Trimming took 4 bases from V and 7 from J; bases not matched to a gene: 5. The CDR3 covers 14 residues. From germline, CDR1 is SGHRS and CDR2 YFSETQ. This CDR3 is CASSPYRGREKLFF. CDR3 DNA: TGCGCCAGCAGCCCTTACAGGGGGCGTGAAAAACTGTTTTTT. Together with reference TRBV5-1 and TRBJ1-4, the CDR3 gives the full variable domain: KAGVTQTPRYLIKTRGQQVTLSCSPISGHRSVSWYQQTPGQGLQFLFEYFSETQRNKGNFPGRFSGRQFSNSRSEMNVSTLELGDSALYLCASSPYRGREKLFFGSGTQLSVL.

This chain links TRBV19 with TRBJ1-4, with 9 positions matching TRBD1. Germline V gene data show CDR1 as LNHDA and CDR2 as SQIVND (reference sequence). The V and J ends lost 3 bases and 3 bases, in that order; junction bases with no gene match: 5. The CDR3 has 16 residues. CDR3 sequence (DNA): TGTGCCAGTAGTATGGGACAGGGTAACTCTAATGAAAAACTGTTTTTT. It yields the protein CASSMGQGNSNEKLFF. The variable domain in full, with the rest retrieved from reference TRBV19 and TRBJ1-4, is DGGITQSPKYLFRKEGQNVTLSCEQNLNHDAMYWYRQDPGQGLRLIYYSQIVNDFQKGDIAEGYSVSREKKESFPLTVTSAQKNPTAFYLCASSMGQGNSNEKLFFGSGTQLSVL.

The CDR3, as DNA: TGTGCCAGCAGTCTTAATGGGATCTCCTACAATGAGCAGTTCTTC. Translated, it gives CASSLNGISYNEQFF. This chain uses TRBV28 with TRBJ2-1; D unresolved. Germline loops: CDR1 MDHEN, CDR2 SYDVKM. This CDR3 spans 15 amino acids. V shed 5 bases and J shed 0 bases, with 11 bases lying between them.

V gene TRBV6-6 combines with J gene TRBJ2-7; D assignment may be TRBD1 or TRBD2 (6 bases each). Trimming stripped 2 bases from V and 0 bases from J, with 8 bases between. Germline loops: CDR1 MNHNY, CDR2 SVGAGI (reference sequence). The CDR3 loop spans 14 amino acids. CDR3 bases: TGTGCCAGCAGTTACAGGGGGGACTCCTACGAGCAGTACTTC. It yields the protein CASSYRGDSYEQYF.

Of note for this clone: The same CDR3 also results from other DNA sequences found in this sample. The chain is built from TRBV5-1 and TRBJ2-5, with D uncertain. The CDR3 runs 12 residues. Germline V gene data show CDR1 as SGHRS and CDR2 as YFSETQ. The V end lost 0 bases, the J end lost 4 bases, and 4 bases lay between the germline ends. The CDR3: CASSLDRETQYF. The CDR3 DNA reads as TGCGCCAGCAGCTTGGACAGAGAGACCCAGTACTTC.

The V gene is TRBV28, the J gene TRBJ1-1, with 7 bases fitting TRBD1. J lost 4 bases, V lost 5 bases, and 10 bases had no gene match. This CDR3 is 15 amino acids long. From germline, CDR1 is MDHEN and CDR2 SYDVKM. The CDR3 DNA reads TGTGCCAGCAGTATTCACAGGGGAAGAGGCACTGAAGCTTTCTTT. Translated, it gives CASSIHRGRGTEAFF.

The chain couples TRBV30 to TRBJ1-5; no clear D gene. CDR1 and CDR2 (germline): GTSNPN, SVGIG (reference sequence). Deletions cut 3 bases from V and 0 bases from J, with 6 bases between. The CDR3 is made up of 13 amino acids. DNA for the CDR3: TGTGCCTGGAGGAGGTATAGCAATCAGCCCCAGCATTTT. This translates into CAWRRYSNQPQHF.

The sample holds a few counts of this clone. Without the conserved terminal phenylalanine or tryptophan, this CDR3 likely stems from a read error. The limits of the CDR3 on the DNA are not certain, so only TCRdb's listed CDR3 is given. The V call is TRBV21-1, the J call TRBJ2-3; the table's D call of TRBD2 was not tested on the DNA. TRBV21-1 counts as a pseudogene. Termini included, the CDR3 measures 11 amino acids. The CDR3 loop reads CASSKINYASG.

The V and J genes are TRBV10-2 and TRBJ1-4, with D unresolved. Trimming shortened V by 6 bases and J by 0 bases, and 8 bases separated the two germline ends. The germline V gene encodes CDR1 WSHSY and CDR2 SAAADI. This CDR3 is 14 amino acids long. The DNA for the CDR3 is TGCGCCAGCAGCGAGCTCTCAACTAATGAAAAACTGTTTTTT. Amino acid sequence: CASSELSTNEKLFF.

This CDR3 reads CASSIAGNEQFF. The CDR3 DNA sequence: TGTGCCAGCAGTATAGCCGGAAATGAGCAGTTCTTC. J is TRBJ2-1 and V is TRBV2; D call uncertain. The ends were cut back, 5 bases at V and 7 bases at J, with 9 bases in the middle. The CDR3 runs 12 residues. CDR1 SNHLY and CDR2 FYNNEI come from the germline V gene.

The rearrangement uses TRBV2 and TRBJ2-1; 9 bases match TRBD2. The CDR3 totals 13 residues. In germline, CDR1 is SNHLY, CDR2 FYNNEI. The V gene end was trimmed by 7 bases and the J gene end by 9 bases; junction bases not matched to a gene: 7. The CDR3 nucleotides read TGTGCCAGCATGCCAGCGGGAGGTTTTGAGCAGTTCTTC. Its protein is CASMPAGGFEQFF. The full variable domain, in which reference TRBV2 and TRBJ2-1 provide the parts outside the CDR3, is EPEVTQTPSHQVTQMGQEVILRCVPISNHLYFYWYRQILGQKVEFLVSFYNNEISEKSEIFDDQFSVERPDGSNFTLKIRSTKLEDSAMYFCASMPAGGFEQFFGPGTRLTVL.

This chain links TRBV10-1 with TRBJ2-2; D is uncertain. Germline values: CDR1 WNHNN, CDR2 SYGVQD (reference sequence). CDR3 size: 13 residues. V was clipped by 5 bases and J by 1 base, with 5 bases between them. CDR3 amino acids: CASSTRNTGELFF. The CDR3 DNA follows: TGCGCCAGCAGTACAAGGAACACCGGGGAGCTGTTTTTT.